The clone carrying this TCR beta chain has just a few counts. Its antigen is still unknown. CDR1 and CDR2 from the germline V gene are LNHDA and SQIVND (reference sequence). CDR3 length: 16 amino acids. Trimming at V came to 5 bases and at J to 2 bases, leaving 9 bases not matched to a gene. Profiling relied on immunoSEQ multiplex PCR, and the TCRdb table lists in-frame clones only, not all of them. Of 85,000 to 120,000 clones listed, over 85% are singletons. The data derive from a study of cytomegalovirus exposure and HLA in healthy donors. Study-wide context: The same platform as the roughly 670 first-cohort repertoires was used for the roughly 130 validation repertoires, a later analysis reported. Findings and limits, study-wide: Most TCR sequences were uncommon, yet certain public TCRs appeared in many donors. The authors listed 150 to 200 TCR beta chains as cytomegalovirus-associated.

The sample comprised PBMCs. This sequence was found in a woman younger than 30 in good health and CMV-seronegative. J is TRBJ1-5 and V is TRBV19, with 7 bases that match TRBD1. The CDR3 loop reads CASSSDRAGGNQPQHF. DNA of the CDR3: TGTGCCAGTAGTTCTGACAGGGCGGGTGGCAATCAGCCCCAGCATTTT.